One and the same sample provided the 7 T cell receptor beta chains below, sequenced in a study of shared clonotypes between healthy human individuals. Method: immunoSEQ multiplex PCR; TCRdb's copy keeps in-frame clones and lacks some. The sample yields some 1.1 million clones, around 77% seen once. The material sequenced was memory CD4+ T cells from PBMCs. Described subset: CD45RA-negative fraction. Every receptor here comes from a man between 18 and 35 years old in good health. Some clones in this sample may be carry-over from other donors' samples.

The chain recombines TRBV15 with TRBJ1-5, with D possibly being TRBD1 (6 bases). This CDR3 has 17 amino acids. Germline CDR1 LNHNV, CDR2 YYDKDF (reference sequence). The V end was cut by 0 bases, the J end by 2 bases, with 14 bases between. DNA of the CDR3: TGTGCCACCAGCAGAGATCGGGGGGCATGGGGCAATCAGCCCCAGCATTTT. This translates into CATSRDRGAWGNQPQHF.

The CDR3 spells CASSFRGNEQFF. The CDR3 DNA sequence: TGTGCCAGCAGCTTCAGGGGAAATGAGCAGTTCTTC. This chain links TRBV11-1 with TRBJ2-1; D perhaps matches TRBD1 (6 bases). This CDR3 contains 12 residues. Germline CDR1 and CDR2: SGHAT and FQDESV (reference sequence). V lost 3 bases to trimming and J lost 7 bases, with 7 bases between them.

This chain links TRBV27 with TRBJ2-1; TRBD1 agrees at 9 bases. Trimming at V came to 6 bases and at J to 2 bases, leaving 14 bases not matched to a gene. The CDR3 totals 18 residues. CDR1 and CDR2 from the germline V gene are MNHEY and SMNVEV (reference sequence). Here the CDR3 DNA reads TGTGCCAGCAGACAACAAGGGACAGGGAGAGAACCCTACAATGAGCAGTTCTTC. This codes for CASRQQGTGREPYNEQFF.

The chain is built from TRBV18 and TRBJ2-5; D may be TRBD1 or TRBD2 (5 bases each). V was pared by 3 bases and J by 5 bases, with 16 bases between. The CDR3 is 15 residues long. In germline, CDR1 is KGHSH, CDR2 LQKENI. Here the CDR3 reads CASSPEQGWEETQYF. CDR3 bases: TGTGCCAGCTCACCTGAGCAGGGATGGGAGGAGACCCAGTACTTC. Combining the CDR3 with reference TRBV18 and TRBJ2-5 gives the whole variable domain NAGVMQNPRHLVRRRGQEARLRCSPMKGHSHVYWYRQLPEEGLKFMVYLQKENIIDESGMPKERFSAEFPKEGPSILRIQQVVRGDSAAYFCASSPEQGWEETQYFGPGTRLLVL.

The CDR3 here is CAISGQEPSYNEQFF. The CDR3 DNA is TGTGCCATCAGTGGACAGGAGCCCTCCTACAATGAGCAGTTCTTC. This chain links TRBV10-3 with TRBJ2-1; a weak D match, TRBD1 (6 bases). Germline lookup yields CDR1 ENHRY and CDR2 SYGVKD. Trimming left V 4 bases short and J 0 bases short, with 10 bases between. The CDR3 has 15 residues.

The V call is TRBV28, the J call TRBJ2-2, with 10 bases matching TRBD1. The germline V gene has CDR1 MDHEN and CDR2 SYDVKM. The CDR3 is 16 amino acids. The V gene end was trimmed by 7 bases and the J gene end by 7 bases; junction bases not matched to a gene: 12. The CDR3 sequence: CASIGNRGTGDGELFF. The CDR3 DNA reads as TGTGCCAGCATCGGAAATCGGGGGACAGGGGACGGGGAGCTGTTTTTT. The variable domain in full, with the rest retrieved from reference TRBV28 and TRBJ2-2, is DVKVTQSSRYLVKRTGEKVFLECVQDMDHENMFWYRQDPGLGLRLIYFSYDVKMKEKGDIPEGYSVSREKKERFSLILESASTNQTSMYLCASIGNRGTGDGELFFGEGSRLTVL.

This sequence joins TRBV19 and TRBJ2-3; D unclear. This CDR3 region has 13 residues. The V gene's germline CDR1 is LNHDA and CDR2 SQIVND (reference sequence). V shed 6 bases and J shed 0 bases, with 7 bases lying between them. DNA of the CDR3: TGTGCCAGTAGCTACCCCAGCACAGATACGCAGTATTTT. Protein: CASSYPSTDTQYF.